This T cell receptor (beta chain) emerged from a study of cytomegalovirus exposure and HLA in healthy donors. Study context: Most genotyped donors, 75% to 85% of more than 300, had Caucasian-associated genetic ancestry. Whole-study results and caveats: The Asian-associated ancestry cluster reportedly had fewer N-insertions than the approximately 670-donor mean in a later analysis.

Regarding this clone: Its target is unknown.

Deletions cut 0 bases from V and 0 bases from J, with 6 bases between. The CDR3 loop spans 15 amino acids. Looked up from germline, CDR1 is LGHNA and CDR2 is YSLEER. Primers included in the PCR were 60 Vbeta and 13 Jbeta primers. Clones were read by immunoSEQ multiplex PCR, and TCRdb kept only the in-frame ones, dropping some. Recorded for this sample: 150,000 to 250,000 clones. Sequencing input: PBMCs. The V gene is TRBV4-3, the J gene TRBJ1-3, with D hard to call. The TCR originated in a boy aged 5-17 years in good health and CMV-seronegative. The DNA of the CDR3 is TGCGCCAGCAGCCAAGAGCCGAGCTCTGGAAACACCATATATTTT. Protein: CASSQEPSSGNTIYF.